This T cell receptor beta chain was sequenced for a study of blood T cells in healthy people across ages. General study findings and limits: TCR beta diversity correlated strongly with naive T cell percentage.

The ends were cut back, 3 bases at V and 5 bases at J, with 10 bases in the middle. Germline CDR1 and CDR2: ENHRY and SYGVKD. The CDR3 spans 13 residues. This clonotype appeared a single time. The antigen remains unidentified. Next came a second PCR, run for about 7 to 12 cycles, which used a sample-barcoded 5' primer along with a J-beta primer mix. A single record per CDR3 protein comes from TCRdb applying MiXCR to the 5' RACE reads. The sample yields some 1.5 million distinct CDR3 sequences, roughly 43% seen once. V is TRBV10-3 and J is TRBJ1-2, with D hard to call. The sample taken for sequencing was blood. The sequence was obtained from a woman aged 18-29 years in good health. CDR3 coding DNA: TGTGCCATCAGTGACCGGGCCCTTTATGGCTACACCTTC. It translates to CAISDRALYGYTF.